Listed below are T cell receptor beta chains from one sample, sequenced in a study of early T cells in non-severe SARS-CoV-2 infection. TCRdb redid the calling of the 5' RACE reads with MiXCR, one entry per CDR3 protein. Found here are about 50,000 distinct CDR3 sequences, 5.5% to 8% of them singletons; the top ten hold roughly 2.8%. The material was whole blood, obtained at baseline. Source of these receptors: an adult who was a healthcare worker with PCR-confirmed SARS-CoV-2 infection or an uninfected control (not recorded which). The CDR3 runs from the conserved cysteine through the conserved F or W.

len,v_gene,j_gene,CDR3aa
14,TRBV30,TRBJ1-6,CAWSPGGFDSPLHF
16,TRBV7-3,TRBJ2-1,CASSSTLGPSYNEQFF
17,TRBV20-1,TRBJ1-1,CSAGSSLIQGGFGEAFF
12,TRBV3-1,TRBJ2-1,CASSQSGGEQFF
15,TRBV9,TRBJ2-3,CASSAMGPRLDTQYF
15,TRBV7-3,TRBJ2-7,CASSMGQGDSYEQYF
13,TRBV19,TRBJ2-5,CASSKQGTETQYF
11,TRBV12-3/TRBV12-4,TRBJ2-3,CASSIADTQYF
14,TRBV11-2,TRBJ2-1,CASSLVEGVNEQFF
14,TRBV7-9,TRBJ1-2,CASTRAEGHHGYTF
15,TRBV6-5,TRBJ1-2,CASRREPGRGYGYTF
16,TRBV19,TRBJ2-3,CASRPRTGGPTNTQYF
14,TRBV11-2,TRBJ2-3,CASSPGTSTDTQYF
17,TRBV4-3,TRBJ2-3,CASSRGLGGPRTDTQYF
15,TRBV10-1,TRBJ2-3,CAGSESGDGTDTQYF
15,TRBV9,TRBJ2-7,CASSVTTSGGHEQYF
11,TRBV6-5,TRBJ1-1,CASTGNTEAFF
16,TRBV5-1,TRBJ2-5,CASNVETGQVGETQYF
14,TRBV3-1,TRBJ1-1,CASSSLGGSTEAFF
16,TRBV12-5,TRBJ2-1,CASGLRIAGDYNEQFF
11,TRBV29-1,TRBJ1-1,CSPHRGTEAFF
15,TRBV4-3,TRBJ1-6,CASRGDSTLNSPLHF
16,TRBV4-3,TRBJ1-2,CASSQDSGLRGYGYTF
15,TRBV20-1,TRBJ2-4,CSATAHSLAKNIQYF
15,TRBV29-1,TRBJ2-5,CSVERAAGGWETQYF
13,TRBV3-1,TRBJ2-7,CASSPGGSYEQYF
14,TRBV6-5,TRBJ2-1,CASRPPTSYNEQFF
12,TRBV5-5,TRBJ1-5,CASSFGGRPQHF
18,TRBV12-3/TRBV12-4,TRBJ1-6,CASSRTGFKSSYNSPLHF
15,TRBV19,TRBJ2-1,CASSQAGGPYNEQFF
14,TRBV20-1,TRBJ2-7,CSAPSGQGPYEQYF
14,TRBV7-9,TRBJ2-1,CASSFVRGQGEQFF
14,TRBV27,TRBJ2-7,CASSLSTGSNEQYF
15,TRBV5-1,TRBJ2-7,CASSLLVGISYEQYF
16,TRBV7-2,TRBJ2-1,CASSPRGGGLYNEQFF
14,TRBV5-4,TRBJ2-7,CASSSGQRSYEQYF
13,TRBV5-6,TRBJ2-7,CASSLRETYEQYF
16,TRBV5-1,TRBJ1-4,CASSYWTGGSNEKLFF
15,TRBV28,TRBJ2-7,CASSPQGEVVDEQYF
14,TRBV29-1,TRBJ2-1,CSVPRELQRDEQFF
15,TRBV18,TRBJ2-5,CASSSGTSGKETQYF
15,TRBV18,TRBJ2-3,CASSPLDTSTDTQYF
17,TRBV5-4,TRBJ2-3,CASSPLGLSSSTDTQYF
14,TRBV20-1,TRBJ2-1,CSARGLAGDFEQFF